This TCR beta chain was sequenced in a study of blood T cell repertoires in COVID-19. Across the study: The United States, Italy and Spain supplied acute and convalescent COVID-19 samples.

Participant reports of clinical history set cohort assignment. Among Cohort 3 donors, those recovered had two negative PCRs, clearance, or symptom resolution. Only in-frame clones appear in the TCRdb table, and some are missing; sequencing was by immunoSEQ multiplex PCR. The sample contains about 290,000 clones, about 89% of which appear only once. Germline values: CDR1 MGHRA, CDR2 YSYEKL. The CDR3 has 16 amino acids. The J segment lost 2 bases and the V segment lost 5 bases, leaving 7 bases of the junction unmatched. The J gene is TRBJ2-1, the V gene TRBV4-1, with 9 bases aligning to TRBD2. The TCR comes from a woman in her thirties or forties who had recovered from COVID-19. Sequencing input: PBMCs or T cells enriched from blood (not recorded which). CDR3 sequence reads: CASSFLAGTAYNEQFF. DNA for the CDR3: TGCGCCAGCAGCTTTCTAGCGGGGACCGCCTACAATGAGCAGTTCTTC.